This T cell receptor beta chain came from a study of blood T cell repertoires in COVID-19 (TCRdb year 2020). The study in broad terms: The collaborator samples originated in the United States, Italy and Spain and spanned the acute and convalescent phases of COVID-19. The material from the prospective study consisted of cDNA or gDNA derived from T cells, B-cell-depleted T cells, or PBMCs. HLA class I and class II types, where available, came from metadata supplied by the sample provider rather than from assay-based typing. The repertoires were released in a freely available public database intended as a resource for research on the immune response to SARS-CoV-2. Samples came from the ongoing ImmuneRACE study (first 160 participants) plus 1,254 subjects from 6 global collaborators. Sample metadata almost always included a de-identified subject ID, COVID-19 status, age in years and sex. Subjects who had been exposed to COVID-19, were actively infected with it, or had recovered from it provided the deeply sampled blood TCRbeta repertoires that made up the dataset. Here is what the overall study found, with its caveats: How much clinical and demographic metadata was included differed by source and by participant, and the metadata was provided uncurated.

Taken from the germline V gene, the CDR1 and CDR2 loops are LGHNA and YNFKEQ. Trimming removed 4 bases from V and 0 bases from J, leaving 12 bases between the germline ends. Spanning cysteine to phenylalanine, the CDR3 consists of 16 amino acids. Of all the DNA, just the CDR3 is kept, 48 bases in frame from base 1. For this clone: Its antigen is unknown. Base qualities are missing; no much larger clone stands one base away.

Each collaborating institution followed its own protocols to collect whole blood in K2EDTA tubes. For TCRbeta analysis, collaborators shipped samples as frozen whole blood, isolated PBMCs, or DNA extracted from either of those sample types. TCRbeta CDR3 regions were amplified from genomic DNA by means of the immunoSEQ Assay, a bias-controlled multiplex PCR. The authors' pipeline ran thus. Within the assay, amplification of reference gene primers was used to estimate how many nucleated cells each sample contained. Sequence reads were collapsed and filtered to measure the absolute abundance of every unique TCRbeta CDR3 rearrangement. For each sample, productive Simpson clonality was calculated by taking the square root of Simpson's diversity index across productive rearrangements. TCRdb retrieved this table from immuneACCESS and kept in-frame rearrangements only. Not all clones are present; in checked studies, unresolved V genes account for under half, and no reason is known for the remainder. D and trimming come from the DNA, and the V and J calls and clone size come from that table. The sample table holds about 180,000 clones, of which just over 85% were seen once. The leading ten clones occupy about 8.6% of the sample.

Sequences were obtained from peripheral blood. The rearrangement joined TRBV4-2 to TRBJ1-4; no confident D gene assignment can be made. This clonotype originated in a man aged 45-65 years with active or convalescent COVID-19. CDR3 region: CASSPSLSATNEKLFF. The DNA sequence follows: TGTGCCAGCAGCCCTTCGCTATCCGCAACTAATGAAAAACTGTTTTTT.